Reported below is one T cell receptor (beta chain). V was cut by 5 bases and J by 1 base, with 14 bases left in between. This CDR3 has 15 amino acids. In germline, CDR1 is SEHNR, CDR2 FQNEAQ (reference sequence). This sample stems from a study of shared clonotypes between healthy human individuals. On the study more broadly: Donor composition was a couple of women and a few men, aged 18 to 49.

Sequencing was performed with immunoSEQ multiplex PCR; in TCRdb, only in-frame clones are kept and a portion is missing. The repertoire consists of about 700,000 clones, with approximately 74% occurring once and the leading ten covering about 1.7%. The source is a woman younger than 45 in good health. The chain combines TRBV7-9 with TRBJ1-1; no definite D call. Sequencing was carried out using memory CD4+ T cells sorted from blood. Sample subset: CD45RA-negative fraction. The CDR3 reads CASSAAAVPNTEAFF. The CDR3 coding sequence is TGTGCCAGCAGCGCAGCGGCTGTCCCGAACACTGAAGCTTTCTTT.